This T cell receptor (beta chain) was observed in a study of shared clonotypes between healthy human individuals. CD45RA-negative memory and CD45RA+ naive subsets were split from the CD4+ cells. The CDR3 spans 14 residues. V lost 4 bases, J lost 4 bases, and 13 bases lay in between. Germline values: CDR1 MRHNA, CDR2 SNTAGT. This was a deep-level run. TCRdb's table, derived via immunoSEQ multiplex PCR, lists solely in-frame clones and lacks some. The table includes almost 750,000 clones, approximately 77% detected once. This clone was seen ten or more times. The clonotype originates from a woman aged 25 to 39 in good health. This chain uses TRBV6-4 with TRBJ1-1; a weak D match, TRBD1 (6 bases). The sequenced sample consisted of memory CD4+ T cells sorted from blood. Subset reported: CD45RA-negative fraction. The CDR3 sequence is CASSVGDKSTEAFF. CDR3 nucleotides: TGTGCCAGCAGTGTTGGGGACAAGAGCACTGAAGCTTTCTTT.